These T cell receptor beta chains were read from a single sample in a study of CD8 T cells in ankylosing spondylitis. Via MiXCR, TCRdb re-called the 5' RACE reads, giving one row per CDR3 protein. The data contain some 140,000 distinct CDR3 sequences, about 6.7% of them seen just once; the ten biggest clones take up around 12%. The specimen sequenced was blood, either unsorted or a sorted T cell fraction (not recorded which). These receptors were obtained from a female donor with ankylosing spondylitis or in good health (not recorded which). The CDR3 runs from the conserved cysteine through the conserved F or W. The D gene is left open where the match is weak. Not all rows give a size; the values are once, few, many and, for expanded clones, a class.

clone_size j_call d_call v_call cdr3_aa cdr3_nt
NA TRBJ1-2 NA TRBV7-2 CASSPSRGKDGYTF TGTGCCAGCAGTCCCTCGAGGGGGAAGGATGGCTACACCTTC
many TRBJ1-4 NA TRBV2 CASIGINEKLFF TGTGCCAGCATCGGGATTAATGAAAAACTGTTTTTT
many TRBJ2-2 NA TRBV27 CASSLFLSRNTGELFF TGTGCCAGCAGTTTATTTCTTTCCCGGAACACCGGGGAGCTGTTTTTT
many TRBJ2-1 NA TRBV12-3/TRBV12-4 CASSGFRDNEQFF TGTGCCAGCTCCGGGTTTAGAGACAATGAGCAGTTCTTC
many TRBJ2-1 TRBD1 TRBV11-1 CASSLVVLRTGIYNEQFF TGTGCCAGCAGCTTAGTGGTCCTTAGGACAGGGATCTACAATGAGCAGTTCTTC
many TRBJ1-2 NA TRBV6-5 CASRLGTEANYGYTF TGTGCCAGCAGACTCGGGACGGAAGCTAACTATGGCTACACCTTC
many TRBJ1-4 TRBD1 TRBV12-3/TRBV12-4 CASSSQTGGGEKLFF TGTGCCAGCAGTTCCCAGACAGGGGGGGGGGAAAAACTGTTTTTT
many TRBJ1-3 TRBD1 TRBV7-6 CASSSRQGPSGNTIYF TGTGCCAGCAGTTCAAGACAGGGGCCATCTGGAAACACCATATATTTT
few TRBJ1-2 TRBD1 TRBV30 CAWSARPGQGYYGYTF TGTGCCTGGAGTGCAAGACCGGGACAGGGTTACTATGGCTACACCTTC
many TRBJ2-6 TRBD1 TRBV4-2 CASSQAGGGANVLTF TGTGCCAGCAGCCAAGCAGGGGGTGGGGCCAACGTCCTGACTTTC
many TRBJ1-3 NA TRBV12-3/TRBV12-4 CASSLRGTQGGNTIYF TGTGCCAGCAGTCTCCGCGGGACCCAGGGCGGAAACACCATATATTTT
many TRBJ1-1 NA TRBV20-1 CSARGRAKGAEAFF TGCAGTGCTAGGGGGCGGGCTAAAGGGGCTGAAGCTTTCTTT
few TRBJ2-1 TRBD1 TRBV27 CASSPWGTGVSNEQFF TGTGCCAGCAGTCCTTGGGGGACAGGGGTTTCCAATGAGCAGTTCTTC
many TRBJ1-1 NA TRBV20-1 CSARSSGTLNTEAFF TGCAGTGCTAGGTCCTCCGGGACACTCAACACTGAAGCTTTCTTT
many TRBJ2-3 NA TRBV5-1 CASRQGDNNPQYF TGCGCCAGCAGACAGGGCGACAACAATCCGCAGTATTTT
many TRBJ1-2 NA TRBV10-3 CAISAGQLYGYTF TGTGCCATCAGTGCTGGCCAGCTTTATGGCTACACCTTC
many TRBJ2-3 TRBD1 TRBV20-1 CSAPGTGGDDTQYF TGCAGTGCTCCCGGGACAGGAGGGGATGATACGCAGTATTTT
many TRBJ1-5 NA TRBV6-2/TRBV6-3 CASSYGGYQPQHF TGTGCCAGCAGTTACGGGGGCTATCAGCCCCAGCATTTT
many TRBJ1-2 TRBD1 TRBV20-1 CSASNAPGQVAYGYTF TGCAGTGCTAGCAACGCCCCGGGACAGGTTGCCTATGGCTACACCTTC
many TRBJ2-1 TRBD2 TRBV5-1 CASRAPGLAGDNEQFF TGCGCCAGCCGAGCACCGGGACTAGCGGGGGACAATGAGCAGTTCTTC
many TRBJ2-3 NA TRBV29-1 CSVEDGLIGDTQYF TGCAGCGTTGAAGATGGGCTTATTGGGGATACGCAGTATTTT
many TRBJ2-1 TRBD1 TRBV4-1 CASSQDPYEGAPSYNEQFF TGCGCCAGCAGCCAAGACCCCTATGAGGGGGCGCCCTCCTACAATGAGCAGTTCTTC
many TRBJ1-1 NA TRBV12-3/TRBV12-4 CASSPVVTEAFF TGTGCCAGCAGTCCCGTTGTCACTGAAGCTTTCTTT
NA TRBJ1-2 NA TRBV7-9 CASSLGGTYHGYTF TGTGCCAGCAGCTTAGGTGGGACATACCATGGCTACACCTTC